This T cell receptor beta chain was obtained from a study of early T cells in non-severe SARS-CoV-2 infection. This clonotype was observed at least ten times. The ends were cut back, 7 bases at V and 3 bases at J, with 9 bases in the middle. Germline values: CDR1 LNHDA, CDR2 SQIVND (reference sequence). There are 13 residues in the CDR3. Individual cDNA molecules were tagged with unique molecular identifiers. TCRdb analysed the 5' RACE reads with MiXCR anew, one entry per CDR3 protein. The sample lists 80,000 to 95,000 distinct CDR3 sequences, 15% to 20% occurring once. This receptor was taken from an adult who was a healthcare worker with PCR-confirmed SARS-CoV-2 infection or an uninfected control (not recorded which). The sequences come from whole blood, collected at baseline. The J gene is TRBJ2-2, the V gene TRBV19; possible D gene TRBD1, 6 bases. CDR3 bases: TGTGCCAGTAACGCAGGGGACACCGGGGAGCTGTTTTTT. Translating it yields CASNAGDTGELFF.